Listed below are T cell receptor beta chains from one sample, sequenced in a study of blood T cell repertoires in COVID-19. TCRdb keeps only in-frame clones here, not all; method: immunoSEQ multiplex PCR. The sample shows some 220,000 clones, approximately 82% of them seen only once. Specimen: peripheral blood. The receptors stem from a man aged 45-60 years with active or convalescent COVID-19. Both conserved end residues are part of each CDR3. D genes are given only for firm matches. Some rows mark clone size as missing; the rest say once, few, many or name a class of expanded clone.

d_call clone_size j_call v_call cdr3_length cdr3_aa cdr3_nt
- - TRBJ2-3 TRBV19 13 CASSQLGGDTQYF TGTGCCAGTAGCCAACTCGGAGGGGATACGCAGTATTTT
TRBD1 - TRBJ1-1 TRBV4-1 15 CASSKTGGMGAEAFF TGCGCCAGCAGCAAGACAGGGGGTATGGGCGCTGAAGCTTTCTTT
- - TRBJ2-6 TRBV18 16 CASSPQGPSGANVLTF TGTGCCAGCTCACCGCAGGGGCCGTCTGGGGCCAACGTCCTGACTTTC
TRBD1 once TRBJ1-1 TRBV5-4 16 CASSRTLTGGGPEAFF TGTGCCAGCAGCCGCACATTGACAGGGGGGGGACCTGAAGCTTTCTTT
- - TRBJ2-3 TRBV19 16 CASSIQGGASTDTQYF TGTGCCAGCTCAATTCAGGGGGGAGCTAGCACAGATACGCAGTATTTT
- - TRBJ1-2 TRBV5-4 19 CASSTPPSNRTIINYGYTF TGTGCCAGCAGCACCCCTCCCTCGAACAGGACCATTATAAACTATGGCTACACCTTC
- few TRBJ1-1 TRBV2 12 CASSLLRGEAFF TGTGCCAGCAGCCTCCTAAGAGGGGAAGCTTTCTTT
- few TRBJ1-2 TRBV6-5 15 CASSPQAPRNYGYTF TGTGCCAGCAGTCCCCAGGCCCCCCGTAACTATGGCTACACCTTC
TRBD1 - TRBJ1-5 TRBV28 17 CASSLFQDRVGNQPQHF TGTGCCAGCAGTTTATTCCAGGACAGGGTGGGCAATCAGCCCCAGCATTTT
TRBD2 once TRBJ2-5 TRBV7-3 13 CASSSGLAETQYF TGTGCCAGCAGCTCCGGACTAGCGGAGACCCAGTACTTC
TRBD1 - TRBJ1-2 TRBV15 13 CATSPRDSYGYTF TGTGCCACCAGCCCCCGGGACAGCTATGGCTACACCTTC
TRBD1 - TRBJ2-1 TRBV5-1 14 CASSRQGFNNEQFF TGCGCCAGCAGCCGACAGGGGTTCAACAATGAGCAGTTCTTC
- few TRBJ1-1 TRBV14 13 CASSLQVGTEAFF TGTGCCAGCAGTCTACAGGTGGGCACTGAAGCTTTCTTT